This T cell receptor beta chain came from a study of shared clonotypes between healthy human individuals. The wider study: A donor's plate count was three for CD4 naive and three for CD4 memory; CD8 naive had two and CD8 memory one.

Per sorted-subset replicate PCR, input was roughly 200 ng DNA, representing about 29,000 T cell genomes. Assay: immunoSEQ multiplex PCR; the TCRdb copy retains only in-frame clones and omits some. The table shows 2.3 million or so clones, with over 85% occurring only once. Trimming removed 2 bases at V and 7 bases at J, with 21 bases between. CDR1 is SGHRS, CDR2 YFSETQ, per germline. The CDR3 length is 16 residues. Points from the study as a whole: Generally, naive subsets came out with larger estimated richness than memory subsets.

A remark on this clone: Its target is not known.

The chain employs TRBV5-1 and TRBJ1-2; maybe TRBD1 (5 bases). The source of this sequence is a man aged 18 to 29 in good health. Some clones in this sample may be carry-over from other donors' samples. The specimen was naive CD4+ T cells from PBMCs. Subset indicated: CD45RA+ positively selected. The CDR3 loop reads CASSLSTGNVGSGYTF. In DNA, the CDR3 is TGCGCCAGCAGCTTATCTACAGGAAACGTAGGAAGTGGCTACACCTTC.